This TCR beta chain is from a study of OX40 agonist ivuxolimab in advanced cancers. The CDR3 length is 13 residues. With 7 bases clipped from V and 7 bases from J, the junction kept 6 bases outside the gene matches. Germline V CDR1 and CDR2: MNHEY, SMNVEV (reference sequence). Data came from immunoSEQ multiplex PCR; TCRdb stores just in-frame clones and leaves some out. The sample consists of under 75,000 clones, 90% to 95% of them appearing once. This clone is a singleton in its sample. The TCR comes from an adult with an advanced solid tumor such as melanoma, head and neck, liver or kidney cancer. Source: CD4+ or CD8+ T cells sorted from blood, taken in a trial of the OX40 agonist ivuxolimab. The J gene is TRBJ2-3, the V gene TRBV27; the match to TRBD1 covers 9 bases. The CDR3 is CASTRTGAYTQYF. The CDR3 DNA reads as TGTGCCAGCACCCGGACAGGGGCTTATACGCAGTATTTT.